This T cell receptor beta chain was documented in a study of blood T cell repertoires in COVID-19. Background on the study: The cDNA or gDNA used as material had been derived from T cells, B-cell-depleted T cells, or PBMCs.

This clone was recorded a few times. The same CDR3 is also encoded by other DNA sequences in this sample. CDR1 and CDR2 (germline): SGHAT, FQNNGV. V gave up 3 bases and J gave up 3 bases, with 3 bases separating them. CDR3 length equals 12 residues. Using immunoSEQ multiplex PCR, the repertoire was profiled, and TCRdb retains in-frame clones only, with some absent. The sample records around 140,000 clones, 87% being singletons. The source is a woman in her fifties or sixties with active or convalescent COVID-19. This chain links TRBV11-2 with TRBJ1-3; D is ambiguous. Material: peripheral blood. CDR3 nucleotides: TGTGCCAGCAGCTTCCTTGGAAACACCATATATTTT. Amino acid sequence: CASSFLGNTIYF.